Following are 30 T cell receptor beta chains from one sample sequenced in a study of identical twins. TCRdb recomputed calls from the 5' RACE reads with MiXCR, one row per CDR3 protein. The table shows a few hundred thousand distinct CDR3 sequences, with 8% to 11% occurring only once. Sequencing was done on a sample of memory T cells sorted from blood. These TCRs come from a man aged 45-65 years in good health.

The chain uses TRBV7-2 and TRBJ2-1, with 7 bases lining up with TRBD2. V shed 5 bases and J 5 bases; nucleotides not matched to a gene: 6. Germline CDR1 SGHTA, CDR2 FQGNSA. The CDR3 consists of 14 residues. CDR3 DNA sequence: TGTGCCAGCAGCGCCGGGGGGACCAACAATGAGCAGTTCTTC. Its translation: CASSAGGTNNEQFF.

This rearrangement joins TRBV28 to TRBJ2-7; 13 bases are a match to TRBD2. This CDR3 is 18 amino acids long. Looked up from germline, CDR1 is MDHEN and CDR2 is SYDVKM. The V gene end was trimmed by 8 bases and the J gene end by 0 bases; junction bases not matched to a gene: 13. The CDR3: CASESATSGGTRSYEQYF. In DNA form, the CDR3 reads TGTGCCAGCGAATCGGCGACTAGCGGGGGGACTCGCTCCTACGAGCAGTACTTC.

This sequence joins TRBV29-1 and TRBJ2-7; 9 bases fit TRBD1. The CDR3 consists of 14 residues. CDR1 SQVTM and CDR2 ANQGSEA come from the germline V gene. V was pared by 4 bases and J by 4 bases, with 8 bases of the junction left unmatched. CDR3 nucleotides: TGCAGCGTTGTACCGGGACAGGGACATTACGAGCAGTACTTC. It yields the protein CSVVPGQGHYEQYF.

This clonotype has just a few counts. The V and J genes are TRBV28 and TRBJ2-3, with 8 bases matching TRBD1. The CDR3 is 14 amino acids. CDR1 MDHEN and CDR2 SYDVKM come from the germline V gene. The J segment lost 3 bases and the V segment lost 5 bases, leaving 4 bases of the junction unmatched. The CDR3 region has the DNA TGTGCCAGCAGTCCAGGGGGCCGGACAGATACGCAGTATTTT. Translating it yields CASSPGGRTDTQYF.

This clonotype was detected many times. The J gene is TRBJ2-3, the V gene TRBV5-1, with D possibly TRBD2 on 5 matching bases. CDR1 SGHRS and CDR2 YFSETQ come from the germline V gene. This CDR3 is 14 amino acids long. Trimming removed 0 bases from V and 4 bases from J, with 9 bases in between. This CDR3 reads CASSLAGIADTQYF. The CDR3 DNA follows: TGCGCCAGCAGCTTGGCGGGGATCGCAGATACGCAGTATTTT.

In its sample, this clonotype was seen many times. A much larger clone lies a single base off, so this may be a read error. The chain recombines TRBV20-1 with TRBJ2-7; 12 bases align to TRBD2. V dropped 6 bases and J dropped 1; count of bases not matched to a gene: 16. The CDR3 contains 18 residues. From germline, CDR1 is DFQATT and CDR2 SNEGSKA (reference sequence). The CDR3 spells CSAQDPWPTSGGSYEQYF. The CDR3 nucleotides read TGCAGTGCCCAAGACCCCTGGCCGACTAGCGGGGGTTCCTACGAGCAGTACTTC.

The V and J genes are TRBV24-1 and TRBJ2-5, with D maybe TRBD1 (7 bases). Germline lookup yields CDR1 KGHDR and CDR2 SFDVKD. V was pared by 9 bases and J by 3 bases, with 13 bases between. This CDR3 has 13 residues. The CDR3: CATGGTVEETQYF. DNA of the CDR3: TGTGCCACCGGAGGGACAGTTGAAGAGACCCAGTACTTC.

This clonotype was seen repeatedly, ten times or more. The chain uses TRBV28 and TRBJ1-5, with TRBD1 identical over 7 bases. V lost 7 bases, J lost 7 bases, and 10 bases stayed unmatched. The CDR3 runs to 14 residues. Germline lookup yields CDR1 MDHEN and CDR2 SYDVKM. Here the CDR3 DNA reads TGTGCCAGCACCCTGACAGGGACCCACCAGCCCCAGCATTTT. Residues: CASTLTGTHQPQHF.

This clonotype was observed at least ten times. This sequence joins TRBV28 and TRBJ2-3; 9 positions agree with TRBD2. V dropped 4 bases and J dropped 2; count of bases not matched to a gene: 13. The germline V gene encodes CDR1 MDHEN and CDR2 SYDVKM. This CDR3 spans 18 amino acids. DNA for the CDR3: TGTGCCAGCAGTTCCGACCTCCCTAGCGGGGAACCCACAGATACGCAGTATTTT. This codes for CASSSDLPSGEPTDTQYF.

This clonotype was seen many times. V gene TRBV18 combines with J gene TRBJ2-4; D unresolved. Between the trimmed V and J ends, which lost 3 bases and 7 bases, there was a span of 16 bases. The germline V gene has CDR1 KGHSH and CDR2 LQKENI. CDR3 length: 15 amino acids. CDR3 sequence: CASSPMVSDRNIQYF. The CDR3 coding sequence is TGTGCCAGCTCACCCATGGTCTCGGATCGCAACATTCAGTACTTC. Variable domain in full (rest from reference TRBV18 and TRBJ2-4): NAGVMQNPRHLVRRRGQEARLRCSPMKGHSHVYWYRQLPEEGLKFMVYLQKENIIDESGMPKERFSAEFPKEGPSILRIQQVVRGDSAAYFCASSPMVSDRNIQYFGAGTRLSVL.

This clonotype turned up a few times. The rearrangement uses TRBV19 and TRBJ2-2, with 11 bases fitting TRBD2. V was clipped by 3 bases and J by 7 bases; unmatched bases: 7. The CDR3 is 16 residues long. The germline gives CDR1 LNHDA, CDR2 SQIVND (reference sequence). The CDR3 spells CASSIGSGRALGELFF. CDR3 sequence (DNA): TGTGCCAGTAGTATCGGTAGCGGGAGGGCCCTCGGGGAGCTGTTTTTT.

J is TRBJ2-2 and V is TRBV20-1; tentatively, D is TRBD2 (5 bases). CDR3 length equals 14 residues. V shed 1 base and J shed 1 base, with 7 bases lying between them. From germline, CDR1 is DFQATT and CDR2 SNEGSKA (reference sequence). The CDR3 region has the DNA TGCAGTGCTAGAGGAGCGGAGAACACCGGGGAGCTGTTTTTT. This sequence encodes CSARGAENTGELFF.

The chain uses TRBV5-5 and TRBJ1-6, with D unclear. The germline CDR1 and CDR2 sequences are SGHKS and YYEKEE (reference sequence). The CDR3 consists of 14 residues. Trimming removed 4 bases at V and 3 bases at J, with 8 bases between. DNA for the CDR3: TGTGCCAGCAGCCCGGGATTCTATAATTCACCCCTCCACTTT. Translation: CASSPGFYNSPLHF.

The rearrangement joins TRBV28 to TRBJ1-1; no reliable D call. V lost 4 bases to trimming and J lost 0 bases, with 12 bases between them. Germline-derived CDR1 and CDR2 are MDHEN and SYDVKM. The CDR3 consists of 15 residues. This CDR3 reads CASSSPKAMNTEAFF. Here the CDR3 DNA reads TGTGCCAGCAGTTCCCCCAAGGCGATGAACACTGAAGCTTTCTTT.

This clonotype was counted a few times. CDR3 DNA: TGCGCCAGCAGCTTGGCTATGAGCACTCCAAGAGAAACCCAGTACTTC. This gives the protein CASSLAMSTPRETQYF. The V and J genes are TRBV5-1 and TRBJ2-5; D ambiguous. V lost 0 bases to trimming and J lost 8 bases, with 20 bases between them. This CDR3 has 16 residues. Per the germline V gene, CDR1 is SGHRS and CDR2 is YFSETQ.

The sample holds many counts of this clonotype. The chain uses TRBV20-1 and TRBJ2-2; TRBD1 matches 8 bases. The germline gives CDR1 DFQATT, CDR2 SNEGSKA (reference sequence). This CDR3 has 15 amino acids. Trimming cost V 6 bases and J 4 bases; bases outside gene matches: 10. The CDR3 reads CSAVPFGTGTGELFF. CDR3 coding DNA: TGCAGTGCAGTGCCCTTCGGGACAGGCACCGGGGAGCTGTTTTTT.

The V gene is TRBV24-1, the J gene TRBJ2-1; TRBD2 matches at 8 bases. From germline, CDR1 is KGHDR and CDR2 SFDVKD. This CDR3 region has 16 residues. V lost 0 bases to trimming and J lost 1 base; unmatched junction nucleotides: 1. The CDR3: CATSDLSGGSYNEQFF. Here the CDR3 DNA reads TGTGCCACCAGTGATTTGTCGGGAGGGTCCTACAATGAGCAGTTCTTC.

This clonotype appeared many times. CDR3 region: CASSRWRASEQFF. The CDR3 DNA is TGTGCCAGCAGCCGCTGGAGGGCGAGTGAGCAGTTCTTC. The chain links TRBV12-3 or TRBV12-4 to TRBJ2-1; maybe TRBD2 (6 bases). This CDR3 has 13 amino acids. The V end lost 6 bases, the J end lost 9 bases, and 15 bases lay between the germline ends.

The J gene is TRBJ2-5, the V gene TRBV20-1; 9 positions match TRBD2. The germline gives CDR1 DFQATT, CDR2 SNEGSKA (reference sequence). Germline trimming cut 3 bases from V and 5 bases from J; bases unmatched to any gene: 22. The CDR3 is 19 amino acids. As DNA, the CDR3 is TGCAGTGCTAGTGGAGAGGTTGGGCGGGTTGCGGGGGGGCATGAGACCCAGTACTTC. Encoded protein: CSASGEVGRVAGGHETQYF.

This clonotype was counted ten times or more. This sequence joins TRBV20-1 and TRBJ2-7; perhaps TRBD2 as D (6 bases). The length of the CDR3 is 16 residues. The germline gives CDR1 DFQATT, CDR2 SNEGSKA (reference sequence). The V and J ends lost 5 bases and 3 bases respectively, with 23 bases between them. The CDR3 spells CSARNSRREILYEQYF. In DNA, the CDR3 is TGCAGTGCTCGGAACTCCCGGAGGGAAATTCTCTACGAGCAGTACTTC.

The V and J genes are TRBV4-3 and TRBJ2-7, with D perhaps being TRBD1 or TRBD2 (5 bases each). Germline V gives CDR1 LGHNA, CDR2 YSLEER. The ends were cut back, 3 bases at V and 4 bases at J, with 10 bases in the middle. CDR3 length equals 13 residues. CDR3: CASSQGVEYEQYF. In DNA, the CDR3 is TGCGCCAGCAGCCAGGGGGTGGAGTACGAGCAGTACTTC.

This clonotype was detected many times. The genes are TRBV7-9 and TRBJ1-2; no firm D call. Trimming removed 4 bases at V and 2 bases at J, with 8 bases between. The CDR3 totals 13 residues. Germline CDR1 and CDR2: SEHNR and FQNEAQ (reference sequence). In nucleotides, the CDR3 is TGTGCCAGCAGCTCTACAGAAAACTATGGCTACACCTTC. It specifies CASSSTENYGYTF. The full variable domain, rest sourced from reference TRBV7-9 and TRBJ1-2, is DTGVSQNPRHKITKRGQNVTFRCDPISEHNRLYWYRQTLGQGPEFLTYFQNEAQLEKSRLLSDRFSAERPKGSFSTLEIQRTEQGDSAMYLCASSSTENYGYTFGSGTRLTVV.

The chain is built from TRBV7-9 and TRBJ1-4; D ambiguous. The V end lost 3 bases, the J end lost 7 bases, and 18 bases lay between the germline ends. This CDR3 region has 16 residues. Germline CDR1 SEHNR, CDR2 FQNEAQ (reference sequence). CDR3 region: CASSLTWGGGGEKLFF. The CDR3 DNA is TGTGCCAGCAGCTTGACCTGGGGTGGTGGTGGTGAAAAACTGTTTTTT.

This clonotype came up many times. The genes are TRBV7-9 and TRBJ2-7, with D unresolved. Between the trimmed V and J ends, which lost 4 bases and 1 base, there was a span of 8 bases. CDR3 length equals 13 residues. CDR1 is SEHNR, CDR2 FQNEAQ, per germline (reference sequence). DNA for the CDR3: TGTGCCAGCAGCTCGTCAGGTTCCTACGAGCAGTACTTC. This translates into CASSSSGSYEQYF.

There are many counts of this clonotype. V gene TRBV5-5 combines with J gene TRBJ1-1; D gene ambiguous. Germline V gene data show CDR1 as SGHKS and CDR2 as YYEKEE (reference sequence). The CDR3 sequence is 13 residues long. Trimming shortened V by 9 bases and J by 0 bases, and 12 bases separated the two germline ends. The chain's CDR3 is CATQLDMNTEAFF. The CDR3 nucleotides read TGTGCCACCCAGTTGGATATGAACACTGAAGCTTTCTTT.

In this sample, this clonotype turned up many times. The CDR3: CAISSQGTHNEQFF. The CDR3 coding sequence is TGTGCCATCAGTTCACAGGGGACCCACAATGAGCAGTTCTTC. The chain employs TRBV10-3 and TRBJ2-1; TRBD1 aligns across 7 bases. V dropped 5 bases and J dropped 5; count of bases not matched to a gene: 6. The germline V gene has CDR1 ENHRY and CDR2 SYGVKD. The CDR3 spans 14 residues.

This chain links TRBV20-1 with TRBJ2-7; 8 nucleotides agree with TRBD1. Looked up from germline, CDR1 is DFQATT and CDR2 is SNEGSKA (reference sequence). The ends lost 6 bases at V and 3 bases at J; junction bases unmatched: 7. The CDR3 has 13 residues. The CDR3 spells CSARDRSNYEQYF. The CDR3 nucleotides read TGCAGTGCCCGGGACAGGAGCAACTACGAGCAGTACTTC.

This clonotype was seen many times. The junction departs from the called germline gene at one end, perhaps through a read error. The CDR3 coding sequence is TGTGCCAGCAGCATAGCGGGAGGGGTTGAGCAGTTCTTC. It encodes CASSIAGGVEQFF. The chain has TRBV7-2 and TRBJ2-1, with 11 bases identical to TRBD2. This CDR3 has 13 amino acids. The germline CDR1 and CDR2 sequences are SGHTA and FQGNSA.

V usage is TRBV7-8 and J usage is TRBJ1-6, with D uncertain. CDR3 length: 13 amino acids. The germline CDR1 and CDR2 sequences are SGHVS and FQNEAQ. V lost 5 bases and J lost 9, with 11 bases in between. DNA for the CDR3: TGTGCCAGCAGCCCTTCGGTCTCTTCACCCCTCCACTTT. This translates into CASSPSVSSPLHF.

The gene calls are TRBV7-9 and TRBJ1-3; D is perhaps TRBD1 (5 bases). Trimming took 8 bases from V and 2 from J, leaving 13 bases between them. The CDR3 has 14 residues. Germline lookup yields CDR1 SEHNR and CDR2 FQNEAQ (reference sequence). Here the CDR3 reads CASFQGSAGNTIYF. The CDR3 nucleotides are TGTGCCAGCTTTCAGGGAAGCGCTGGAAACACCATATATTTT.